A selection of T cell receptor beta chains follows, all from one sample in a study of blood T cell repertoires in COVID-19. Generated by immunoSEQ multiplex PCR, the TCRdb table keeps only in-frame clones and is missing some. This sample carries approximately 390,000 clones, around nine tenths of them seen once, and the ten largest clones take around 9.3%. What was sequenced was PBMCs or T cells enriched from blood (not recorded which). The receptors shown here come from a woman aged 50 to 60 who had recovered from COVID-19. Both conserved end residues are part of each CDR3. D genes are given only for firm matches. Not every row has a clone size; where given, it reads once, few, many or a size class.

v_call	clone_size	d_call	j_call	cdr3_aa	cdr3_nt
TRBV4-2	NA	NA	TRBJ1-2	CASSQDRAYGYTF	TGTGCCAGCAGCCAAGATAGAGCGTATGGCTACACCTTC
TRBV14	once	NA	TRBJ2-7	CASSQEFRRGYSYEQYF	TGTGCCAGCAGCCAAGAGTTTAGGAGGGGATATTCCTACGAGCAGTACTTC
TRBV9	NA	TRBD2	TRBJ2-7	CASSEGLAGDYEQYF	TGTGCCAGCAGCGAGGGACTAGCGGGAGATTACGAGCAGTACTTC
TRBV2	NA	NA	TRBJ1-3	CASRHPLGGPSGNTIYF	TGTGCCAGCAGACACCCACTCGGGGGGCCTAGTGGAAACACCATATATTTT
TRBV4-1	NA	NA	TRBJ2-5	CASSTQGGETQYF	TGCGCCAGCAGTACACAGGGCGGGGAGACCCAGTACTTC
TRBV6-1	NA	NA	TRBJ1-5	CASSEEGQYNQPQHF	TGTGCCAGCAGTGAGGAAGGACAGTACAATCAGCCCCAGCATTTT
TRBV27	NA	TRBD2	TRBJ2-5	CASSLSWSGGALETQYF	TGTGCCAGCAGTTTATCGTGGAGCGGGGGGGCCCTAGAGACCCAGTACTTC
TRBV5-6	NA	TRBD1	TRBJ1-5	CASSLLGQGAKNQPQHF	TGTGCCAGCAGCTTACTAGGACAGGGGGCTAAGAATCAGCCCCAGCATTTT
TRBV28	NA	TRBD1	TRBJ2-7	CASSLRGTGVYEQYF	TGTGCCAGCAGCCTACGGGGGACAGGGGTCTACGAGCAGTACTTC
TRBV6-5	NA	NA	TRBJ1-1	CASSRTGTEAFF	TGTGCCAGCAGCCGCACAGGGACGGAAGCTTTCTTT
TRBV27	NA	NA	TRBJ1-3	CASSVGTTGNTIYF	TGTGCCAGCAGTGTGGGGACAACTGGAAACACCATATATTTT
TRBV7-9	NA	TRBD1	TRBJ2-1	CASSWPSDRGQYDEQFF	TGTGCCAGCAGCTGGCCATCGGACAGGGGGCAGTACGATGAGCAGTTCTTC
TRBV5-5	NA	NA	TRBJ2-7	CASSEGRGFSYEQYF	TGTGCCAGCAGCGAGGGCCGGGGGTTTTCCTACGAGCAGTACTTC
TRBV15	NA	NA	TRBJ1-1	CATSGGRLNTEAFF	TGTGCCACCAGTGGCGGGAGATTGAACACTGAAGCTTTCTTT
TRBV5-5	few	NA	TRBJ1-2	CASSLDRSNYGYTF	TGTGCCAGCAGCTTAGACAGATCTAACTATGGCTACACCTTC
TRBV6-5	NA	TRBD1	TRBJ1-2	CATHFTGTDNYGYTF	TGTGCCACCCACTTTACAGGGACAGATAACTATGGCTACACCTTC
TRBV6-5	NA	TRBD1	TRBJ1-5	CASSRAGQGYQPQHF	TGTGCCAGCAGCCGAGCGGGACAGGGATATCAGCCCCAGCATTTT
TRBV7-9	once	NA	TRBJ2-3	CASSSYPDKEDTQYF	TGTGCCAGCAGCTCCTACCCCGACAAAGAAGATACGCAGTATTTT
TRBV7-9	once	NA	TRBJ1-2	CASSLGQTNYGYTF	TGTGCCAGCAGCTTAGGACAAACTAACTATGGCTACACCTTC
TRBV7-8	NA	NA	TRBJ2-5	CASSSILGTRETQYF	TGTGCCAGCAGCTCGATATTAGGCACGCGGGAGACCCAGTACTTC
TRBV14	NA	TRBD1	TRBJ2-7	CASSQPGQGYEQYF	TGTGCCAGCAGCCAACCGGGACAGGGCTACGAGCAGTACTTC
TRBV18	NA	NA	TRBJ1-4	CASSPRASPGEKLFF	TGTGCCAGCTCACCACGAGCCAGTCCGGGGGAAAAACTGTTTTTT
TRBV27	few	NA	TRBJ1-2	CASSPRGGPHGYTF	TGTGCCAGCAGCCCACGGGGGGGGCCGCATGGCTACACCTTC
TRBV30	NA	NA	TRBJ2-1	CAWSPLWNEQFF	TGTGCCTGGAGCCCTCTATGGAATGAGCAGTTCTTC
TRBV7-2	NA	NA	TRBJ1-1	CASSFLTEYTEAFF	TGTGCCAGCAGCTTTTTGACAGAATACACTGAAGCTTTCTTT
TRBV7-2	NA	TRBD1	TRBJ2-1	CASSLDRGTYNEQFF	TGTGCCAGCAGCTTAGACAGGGGAACCTACAATGAGCAGTTCTTC
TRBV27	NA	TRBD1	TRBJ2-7	CASSTLDRGYEQYF	TGTGCCAGCAGTACGCTGGACAGGGGGTACGAGCAGTACTTC
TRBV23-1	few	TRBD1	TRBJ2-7	CASIRDRDYEQYF	TGCGCCAGCATTCGGGACAGGGACTACGAGCAGTACTTC
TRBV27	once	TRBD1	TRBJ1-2	CASSLNPGQGDYGYTF	TGTGCCAGCAGCTTAAACCCGGGACAGGGGGACTATGGCTACACCTTC
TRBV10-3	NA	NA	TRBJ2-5	CAIFSGGDQETQYF	TGTGCCATCTTTTCCGGCGGGGACCAAGAGACCCAGTACTTC
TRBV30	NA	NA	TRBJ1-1	CAWRMGGGAFF	TGTGCCTGGAGGATGGGAGGTGGGGCTTTCTTT
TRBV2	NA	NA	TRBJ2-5	CASSAFDIQQETQYF	TGTGCCAGCAGTGCCTTTGACATCCAGCAAGAGACCCAGTACTTC
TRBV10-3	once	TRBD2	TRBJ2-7	CAISAGLAGGLYEQYF	TGTGCCATCAGTGCAGGACTAGCGGGGGGGCTGTACGAGCAGTACTTC
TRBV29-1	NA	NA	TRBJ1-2	CSVVLPREGYTF	TGCAGCGTCGTCCTGCCAAGGGAGGGCTACACCTTC
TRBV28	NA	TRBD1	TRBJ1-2	CASESPGQMTNYGYTF	TGTGCCAGCGAATCTCCGGGACAGATGACTAACTATGGCTACACCTTC
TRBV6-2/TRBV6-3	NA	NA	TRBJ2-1	CASSRGGQGKNEQFF	TGTGCCAGCAGCCGGGGAGGGCAGGGGAAGAATGAGCAGTTCTTC
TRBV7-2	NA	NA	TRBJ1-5	CASSLNGHQPQHF	TGTGCCAGCAGCTTAAATGGCCATCAGCCCCAGCATTTT
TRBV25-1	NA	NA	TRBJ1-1	CASSALWGRGTEAFF	TGTGCCAGCAGTGCCTTATGGGGGCGCGGTACTGAAGCTTTCTTT
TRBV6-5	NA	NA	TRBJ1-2	CASLPGHGYGYTF	TGTGCCAGCCTCCCGGGACACGGCTATGGCTACACCTTC
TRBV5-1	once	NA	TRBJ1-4	CASSFLSQRAPNEKLFF	TGCGCCAGCAGCTTTCTCTCGCAGCGCGCTCCAAATGAAAAACTGTTTTTT